This T cell receptor (beta chain) was identified in a study of PD-L1 blockade in urothelial cancer. The time point was: peripheral blood 6 weeks after treatment start. This CDR3 has 12 amino acids. Germline-derived CDR1 and CDR2 are SNHLY and FYNNEI. The V end was cut by 7 bases, the J end by 4 bases, with 10 bases between. Assay used: immunoSEQ multiplex PCR; TCRdb lists only in-frame clones, some missing. The table shows 35,000 to 45,000 clones, with approximately 88% occurring only once. The TCR originated in a man in his forties with urothelial cancer. This sequence joins TRBV2 and TRBJ1-2; no firm D call. The sample consisted of PBMCs, taken around atezolizumab (anti-PD-L1) treatment. The CDR3 sequence: CASMGRRYGYTF. The CDR3, as DNA: TGTGCCAGCATGGGCAGGCGCTATGGCTACACCTTC.